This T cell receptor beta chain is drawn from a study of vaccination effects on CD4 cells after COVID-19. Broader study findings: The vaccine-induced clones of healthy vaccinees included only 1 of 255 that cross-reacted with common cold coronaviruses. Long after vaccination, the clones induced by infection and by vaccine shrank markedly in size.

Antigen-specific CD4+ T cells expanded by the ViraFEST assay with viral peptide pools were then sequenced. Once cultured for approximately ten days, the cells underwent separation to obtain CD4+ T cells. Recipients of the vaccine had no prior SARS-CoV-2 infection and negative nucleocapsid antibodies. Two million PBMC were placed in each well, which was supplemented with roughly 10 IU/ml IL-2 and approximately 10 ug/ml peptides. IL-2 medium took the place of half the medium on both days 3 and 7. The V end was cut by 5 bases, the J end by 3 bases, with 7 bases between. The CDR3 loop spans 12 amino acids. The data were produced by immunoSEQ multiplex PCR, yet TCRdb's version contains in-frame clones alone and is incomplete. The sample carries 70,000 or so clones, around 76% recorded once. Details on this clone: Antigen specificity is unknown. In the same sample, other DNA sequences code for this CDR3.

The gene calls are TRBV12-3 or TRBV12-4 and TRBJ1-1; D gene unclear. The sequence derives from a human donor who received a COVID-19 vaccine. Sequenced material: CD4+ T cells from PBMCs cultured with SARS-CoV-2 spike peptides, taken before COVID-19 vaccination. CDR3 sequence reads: CASSPGYTEAFF. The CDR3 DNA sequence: TGTGCCAGCAGTCCTGGATACACTGAAGCTTTCTTT.